The 11 T cell receptor beta chains given below trace back to one sample, sequenced in a study of T cells in women clearing cervical HPV infection. Only in-frame clones appear in the TCRdb table, and some are missing; sequencing was by immunoSEQ multiplex PCR. The table lists roughly 40,000 clones. Specimen: blood buffy coat. The receptors were sampled from a woman aged 18 to 75 with a cervical HPV16 infection that either progressed to CIN3+ or cleared (not recorded which).

A remark on this clone: With the read ending 3 residues before the CDR3 end, the germline J gene is used to fill in that end. The chain couples TRBV7-9 to TRBJ1-2; 7 bases are a match to TRBD1. This CDR3 comprises 13 residues. Germline V gives CDR1 SEHNR, CDR2 FQNEAQ (reference sequence). CDR3 DNA, as far as it was read: TGTGCCAGCAGCTTAGGACAGGGCTACGAC. It is translated as CASSLGQGYD. The whole CDR3 protein is CASSLGQGYDYTF.

For this clone: The CDR3 end is not reached by the read, which stops 3 residues before it; the germline J gene fills it in. The chain links TRBV11-1 to TRBJ2-1, with 8 bases identical to TRBD2. The CDR3 is 15 residues long. Per germline, CDR1 SGHAT and CDR2 FQDESV (reference sequence). Trimming removed 9 bases from V and 4 bases from J; junction bases left unmatched: 11. CDR3 sequence: CARKSYSGTYNEQFF. The CDR3 DNA, read in part, is TGTGCCAGGAAATCGTATAGCGGGACTTACAATGAG.

As for this clone: The CDR3 end falls 3 residues outside the read, so it is completed with the germline J gene. The chain couples TRBV7-3 to TRBJ2-5, with 14 bases that match TRBD2. The length of the CDR3 is 15 residues. In germline, CDR1 is SGHTA, CDR2 FQGTGA. V shed 3 bases and J 3 bases; nucleotides not matched to a gene: 0. The CDR3 is CASSLGLAGEETQYF. The DNA read from the CDR3 is TGTGCCAGCAGCTTGGGACTAGCGGGGGAAGAGACC.

A word on this clone: Sequencing ends 3 residues short of the CDR3 end; the germline J gene provides the rest. The chain links TRBV11-2 to TRBJ1-2; 9 positions match TRBD1. The CDR3 loop spans 15 amino acids. CDR1 and CDR2 (germline): SGHAT, FQNNGV. CDR3 amino acids: CASSDGQGLTNIYTF. The covered CDR3 bases are TGTGCCAGCAGCGACGGACAGGGGCTGACGAACATC.

Regarding this clone: Coverage ceases 3 residues before the CDR3 finishes, and the germline J gene fills in the end. The chain is built from TRBV7-9 and TRBJ1-2; 8 positions agree with TRBD1. J gave up 3 bases and V 5 bases, and 5 bases lay outside the gene matches. The CDR3 is 14 residues long. Germline lookup yields CDR1 SEHNR and CDR2 FQNEAQ (reference sequence). The CDR3 bases that were read are TGTGCCAGCAGCGGCTCGACAGGGGACTATGGC. Translation gives CASSGSTGDYG. The full CDR3 protein is CASSGSTGDYGYTF. The variable domain in full, with the rest retrieved from reference TRBV7-9 and TRBJ1-2, is DTGVSQNPRHKITKRGQNVTFRCDPISEHNRLYWYRQTLGQGPEFLTYFQNEAQLEKSRLLSDRFSAERPKGSFSTLEIQRTEQGDSAMYLCASSGSTGDYGYTFGSGTRLTVV.

About this clone: With the read ending 3 residues before the CDR3 end, the germline J gene is used to fill in that end. V gene TRBV29-1 combines with J gene TRBJ1-4, with D possibly being TRBD1 (6 bases). CDR3 length equals 14 residues. V lost 7 bases, J lost 0 bases, and 12 bases lay in between. From germline, CDR1 is SQVTM and CDR2 ANQGSEA. The CDR3 spells CSAGTPPTNEKLFF. The sequenced part of the CDR3 DNA is TGCAGCGCCGGGACACCCCCAACTAATGAAAAA.

With regard to this clone: A read error may account for a junction end that differs from germline. The read stops 3 residues short of the end of the CDR3; the missing end is completed from the germline J gene. The identical CDR3 is also encoded by other nucleotide sequences in the sample. The chain joins TRBV18 to TRBJ1-3; 7 bases line up with TRBD1. This CDR3 has 16 residues. Germline values: CDR1 KGHSH, CDR2 LQKENI. CDR3 region: CASSPLDRVAGNTIYF. The DNA read from the CDR3 is TGTGCCAGCTCACCACTCGACAGGGTAGCTGGAAACACA. Based on the CDR3 plus reference TRBV18 and TRBJ1-3, the full variable domain is NAGVMQNPRHLVRRRGQEARLRCSPMKGHSHVYWYRQLPEEGLKFMVYLQKENIIDESGMPKERFSAEFPKEGPSILRIQQVVRGDSAAYFCASSPLDRVAGNTIYFGEGSWLTVV.

As to this clone: The CDR3 goes on 3 residues after the read ends, and that part is filled in from the germline J gene. The chain recombines TRBV29-1 with TRBJ2-3; TRBD2 might be the D (6 bases). The CDR3 runs to 14 residues. CDR1 is SQVTM and CDR2 is ANQGSEA in the germline V gene. V lost 4 bases, J lost 0 bases, and 11 bases lay in between. The CDR3 loop reads CSVVKRASTDTQYF. Incomplete CDR3 DNA: TGCAGCGTTGTTAAGCGGGCTAGCACAGATACG.

In the case of this clone: The CDR3 end falls 3 residues outside the read, so it is completed with the germline J gene. The chain couples TRBV7-2 to TRBJ2-5; 10 positions agree with TRBD2. CDR3 length: 15 residues. Germline loops: CDR1 SGHTA, CDR2 FQGNSA. J gave up 2 bases and V 4 bases, and 4 bases lay outside the gene matches. The CDR3 loop is CASSSRTSGQETQYF. The CDR3 bases that were read are TGTGCCAGCAGCTCGAGGACTAGCGGTCAAGAGACC.

Details on this clone: The read halts 3 residues ahead of the CDR3 end, with the missing end drawn from the germline J gene. The genes are TRBV18 and TRBJ2-7; D remains unclear. CDR3 size: 15 residues. V was shortened by 2 bases and J by 4 bases, with 15 bases between the two germline ends. The germline V gene encodes CDR1 KGHSH and CDR2 LQKENI. The part of the CDR3 DNA that was read is TGTGCCAGCTCACCAGTCCGGGTCCCTGGTTACGAG. Protein: CASSPVRVPGYE. The whole CDR3 sequence reads CASSPVRVPGYEQYF.

Partial CDR3 DNA: TGTGCCAGTAGTCAAGGACAGTATGGC. This gives the protein CASSQGQYG. The full CDR3 protein reads CASSQGQYGYTF. The rearrangement uses TRBV19 and TRBJ1-2; D might be TRBD1 (6 bases). The read gets to within 3 residues of the CDR3 end, and the germline J gene fills in the rest. Trimming removed 5 bases at V and 5 bases at J, with 9 bases between. There are 12 residues in the CDR3. Germline CDR1 and CDR2: LNHDA and SQIVND (reference sequence).